This T cell receptor beta chain was captured in a study of T cells after yellow fever vaccination. Universal primer sites and UMIs were introduced during 5'RACE template-switching synthesis of TCR cDNA. TCRdb processed the 5' RACE reads anew with MiXCR; each CDR3 protein has one entry. The sample holds approximately 580,000 distinct CDR3 sequences, around 17% seen once. Study observations and caveats: Clones from primary vaccination mostly reappeared after the booster (96% CD4, approximately 86% CD8). Researchers noted that a small share of clonotypes showed up in both CD4 and CD8 compartments.

V was shortened by 4 bases and J by 2 bases, with 7 bases between the two germline ends. The V gene's germline CDR1 is WNHNN and CDR2 SYGVQD (reference sequence). The CDR3 spans 13 residues. This clonotype was observed many times. Its antigen is unknown. This sequence originates from a man aged 18 to 29 who received the YFV17D yellow fever vaccine. The rearrangement links TRBV10-1 to TRBJ2-3, with D unclear. Here the sequenced sample was PBMCs, taken 5 to 6 days after the first yellow fever vaccination. CDR3 region: CASSAGLTDTQYF. The CDR3 DNA follows: TGCGCCAGCAGTGCCGGTCTCACAGATACGCAGTATTTT.